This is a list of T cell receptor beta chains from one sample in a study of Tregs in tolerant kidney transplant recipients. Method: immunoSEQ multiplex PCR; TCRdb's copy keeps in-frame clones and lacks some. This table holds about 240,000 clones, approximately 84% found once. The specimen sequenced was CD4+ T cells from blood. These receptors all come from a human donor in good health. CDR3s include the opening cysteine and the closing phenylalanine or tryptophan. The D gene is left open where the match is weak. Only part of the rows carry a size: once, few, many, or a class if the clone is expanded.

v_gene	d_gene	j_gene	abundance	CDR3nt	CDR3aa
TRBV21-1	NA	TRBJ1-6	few	TGTGCCAGCAGCAAGGGGGGGGCGCGAAGATGCGCCTATAATTCACCCCTCCACTTT	CASSKGGARRCAYNSPLHF
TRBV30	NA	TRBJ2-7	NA	TGTGCCTGGAGTGTACTGGGGGATCTCTCCTACGAGCAGTACTTC	CAWSVLGDLSYEQYF
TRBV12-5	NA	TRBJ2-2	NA	TGTGCTAGTGGTTTGGGACAGGTATCCACCGGGGAGCTGTTTTTT	CASGLGQVSTGELFF
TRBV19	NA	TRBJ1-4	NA	TGTGCCAGTAGGCCCCTGGGGCTTGTTACTAATGAAAAACTGTTTTTT	CASRPLGLVTNEKLFF
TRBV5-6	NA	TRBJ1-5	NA	TGTGCCAGCAGCTCTCTCAGAGTCGGCAATCAGCCCCAGCATTTT	CASSSLRVGNQPQHF
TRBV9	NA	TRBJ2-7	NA	TGTGCCAGCAGCGTAGGGACCGCGAGCTCCTACGAGCAGTACTTC	CASSVGTASSYEQYF
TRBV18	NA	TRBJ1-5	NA	TGTGCCAGCTCAAATCGTTCGGGGGGCAATCAGCCCCAGCATTTT	CASSNRSGGNQPQHF
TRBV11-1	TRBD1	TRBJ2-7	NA	TGTGCCAGCAGCTTAGTCCACAGGGGCCAATCCTACGAGCAGTACTTC	CASSLVHRGQSYEQYF
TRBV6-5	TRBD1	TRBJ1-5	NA	TGTGCCAGCAGTGACAGGGAGAACAAGCCCCAGCATTTT	CASSDRENKPQHF
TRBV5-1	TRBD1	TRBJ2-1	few	TGCGCCAGCAGCTTGGGGGACAGATACAATGAGCAGTTCTTC	CASSLGDRYNEQFF
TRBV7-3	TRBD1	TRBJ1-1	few	TGTGCCAGCAGCTTAACGGACAGGGATGGGGCTTTCTTT	CASSLTDRDGAFF
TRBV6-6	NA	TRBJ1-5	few	TGTGCCAGCAGAGGCCGGACAGCTTATAGCAATCAGCCCCAGCATTTT	CASRGRTAYSNQPQHF
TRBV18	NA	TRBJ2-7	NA	TGTGCCAGCTCACTAACAGGTTCCCACGAGCAGTACTTC	CASSLTGSHEQYF
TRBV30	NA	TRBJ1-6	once	TGTGCTTGGAGGGTGGTGGGGGGGAATTCACCCCTCCACTTT	CAWRVVGGNSPLHF
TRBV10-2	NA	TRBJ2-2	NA	TGCGCCAGCAGTGTAACCGGGGAGCTGTTTTTT	CASSVTGELFF
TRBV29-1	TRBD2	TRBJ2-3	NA	TGCAGCGGGGCCTCCGGCGCGGGGGGGGTGTTCGATACGCAGTATTTT	CSGASGAGGVFDTQYF
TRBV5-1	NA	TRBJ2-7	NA	TGCGCCAGCAGCTTGGGGGACACAGCCTACGAGCAGTACTTC	CASSLGDTAYEQYF
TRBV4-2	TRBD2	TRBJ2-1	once	TGTGCCAGCAGCCAAACCACTGGACTAGCGGGAGTCAATGAGCAGTTCTTC	CASSQTTGLAGVNEQFF
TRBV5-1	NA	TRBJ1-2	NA	TGCGCCAGCAGCTTGGGTGGTAGTGGCTACACCTTC	CASSLGGSGYTF
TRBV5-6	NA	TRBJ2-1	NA	TGTGCCAGCAGCCCACGAACCCGCTCCTACAATGAGCAGTTCTTC	CASSPRTRSYNEQFF
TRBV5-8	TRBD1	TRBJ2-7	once	TGTGCCAGCAGCCGTGGGGACAGGGGACTACATGGAAGCGAGCAGTACTTC	CASSRGDRGLHGSEQYF
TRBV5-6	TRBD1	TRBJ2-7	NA	TGTGCCAGCAGCTTGGGACAGGGGAGGTACTACGAGCAGTACTTC	CASSLGQGRYYEQYF
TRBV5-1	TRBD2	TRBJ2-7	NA	TGCGCCAGCAGCTTGACTAGCGGGGGGTACGAGCAGTACTTC	CASSLTSGGYEQYF
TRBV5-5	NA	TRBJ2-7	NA	TGTGCCAGCAGCTTGAATTTCGGGGGCTACGAGCAGTACTTC	CASSLNFGGYEQYF
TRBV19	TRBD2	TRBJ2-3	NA	TGTGCCAGTAGCTGGACTAGCGGGAGTACAGATACGCAGTATTTT	CASSWTSGSTDTQYF
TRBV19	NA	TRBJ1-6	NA	TGTGCCAGTACCATACTACAGGGTGAGAGGGATTCACCCCTCCACTTT	CASTILQGERDSPLHF
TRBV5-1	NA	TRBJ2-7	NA	TGCGCCAGCAGCTTGGCCGGGGACCCGTACGAGCAGTACTTC	CASSLAGDPYEQYF
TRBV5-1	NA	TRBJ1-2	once	TGCGCCAGCAGCTTAGGGAATAGGGTGGCTAACTATGGCTACACCTTC	CASSLGNRVANYGYTF
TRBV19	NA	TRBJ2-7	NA	TGTGCCAGTAGTGGAAGAAGATTCGGAGACGAGCAGTACTTC	CASSGRRFGDEQYF
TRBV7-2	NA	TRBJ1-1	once	TGTGCCAGCAGCCCCAGGGGACGAGTGAACACTGAAGCTTTCTTT	CASSPRGRVNTEAFF
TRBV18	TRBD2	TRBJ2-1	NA	TGTGCCAGCTCACGGGGGGGCTCCTACAATGAGCAGTTCTTC	CASSRGGSYNEQFF
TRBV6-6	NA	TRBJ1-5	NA	TGTGCCAGCAGCCGCGGGACCGGAGATCAGCCCCAGCATTTT	CASSRGTGDQPQHF
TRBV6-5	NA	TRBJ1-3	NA	TGTGCCAGCAGACCGAGACAGCACTCTGGAAACACCATATATTTT	CASRPRQHSGNTIYF
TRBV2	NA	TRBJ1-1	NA	TGTGCCAGCAGGATCCCGGGGGGCGGCACTGAAGCTTTCTTT	CASRIPGGGTEAFF
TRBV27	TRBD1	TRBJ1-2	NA	TGTGCCAGCAGTTCGACAGGGGTCTATGGCTACACCTTC	CASSSTGVYGYTF
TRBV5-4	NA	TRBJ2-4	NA	TGTGCCAGCAGCTTGCAGCGCATCGGGGGAAACATTCAGTACTTC	CASSLQRIGGNIQYF
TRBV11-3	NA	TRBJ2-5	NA	TGTGCCAGCAGTGGGGGTAGGCCGCCGGAGACCCAGTACTTC	CASSGGRPPETQYF
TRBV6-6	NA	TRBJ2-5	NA	TGTGCCAGCACCCCAGATAGGGGGTCCCAAGAGACCCAGTACTTC	CASTPDRGSQETQYF
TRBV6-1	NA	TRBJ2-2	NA	TGTGCCAGCAACACGAACACCGGGGAGCTGTTTTTT	CASNTNTGELFF
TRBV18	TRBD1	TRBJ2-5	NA	TGTGCCAGCTCACCAAAGGACAGGGGAGAGACCCAGTACTTC	CASSPKDRGETQYF
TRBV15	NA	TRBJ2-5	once	TGTGCCACCAGCAGAGGGGAAAGGGGTTGGGAGACCCAGTACTTC	CATSRGERGWETQYF
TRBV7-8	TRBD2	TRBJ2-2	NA	TGTGCCAGCAGCTTACGTAGCGGGAGTTTCTGGAACACCGGGGAGCTGTTTTTT	CASSLRSGSFWNTGELFF
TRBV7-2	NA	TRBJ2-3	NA	TGTGCCAGCAGCTCGACACACGCAGATACGCAGTATTTT	CASSSTHADTQYF
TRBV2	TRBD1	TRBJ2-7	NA	TGTGCCAGCAGTGAACGTACAGGGGCCTACGAGCAGTACTTC	CASSERTGAYEQYF
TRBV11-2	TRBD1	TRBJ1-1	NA	TGTGCCAGCAGCTTGGCAAGGGGGCGGATCCGGGAAGCTTTCTTT	CASSLARGRIREAFF
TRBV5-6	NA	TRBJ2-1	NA	TGTGCCAGCAGCTTGACGGGGATCTGGTCTGTGAATGAGCAGTTCTTC	CASSLTGIWSVNEQFF
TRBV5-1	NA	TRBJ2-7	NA	TGCGCCAGCAGCCCGGGGGTAAACTCCTACGAGCAGTACTTC	CASSPGVNSYEQYF
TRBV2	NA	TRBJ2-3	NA	TGTGCCAGCAGTGATGACAGGACGGTTGCAGATACGCAGTATTTT	CASSDDRTVADTQYF